One and the same sample provided the 31 T cell receptor beta chains below, sequenced in a study of blood T cell repertoires in COVID-19. Sequencing used immunoSEQ multiplex PCR; TCRdb keeps in-frame clones, though not all of them. The profile shows roughly 200,000 clones, around 89% of them singletons. Sequences were obtained from peripheral blood. The receptors shown here come from a woman aged 30 to 39 with acute or convalescent COVID-19.

The CDR3 reads CASSKGRGFHNEQFF. CDR3 nucleotide sequence: TGTGCCAGCAGCAAAGGACGAGGGTTCCACAATGAGCAGTTCTTC. This chain joins TRBV21-1 and TRBJ2-1; the DNA was not used to check the table's D call, TRBD2. TRBV21-1 has pseudogene status. The CDR3 length is 15 residues.

This clone was seen only once. The chain links TRBV11-3 to TRBJ2-1; 9 bases line up with TRBD2. Looked up from germline, CDR1 is SGHNT and CDR2 is YENEEA. The CDR3 has 19 amino acids. The junction had 19 bases not matched to a gene; V was cut back by 3 bases and J by 7 bases. In DNA form, the CDR3 reads TGTGCCAGCAGCTTGGTCCTCGTCCCCATCGAGCGGGAGGTAAATGAGCAGTTCTTC. Its protein is CASSLVLVPIEREVNEQFF.

This clone was found once. The genes are TRBV9 and TRBJ2-7; no clear D. This CDR3 has 14 amino acids. Trimming removed 4 bases from V and 2 bases from J, with 13 bases in between. Germline CDR1 reads SGDLS; CDR2 reads YYNGEE. The CDR3 protein is CASSSSYTTYEQYF. CDR3 nucleotide sequence: TGTGCCAGCAGCTCTAGTTACACCACCTACGAGCAGTACTTC. Drawing the rest from reference TRBV9 and TRBJ2-7, the complete variable domain is DSGVTQTPKHLITATGQRVTLRCSPRSGDLSVYWYQQSLDQGLQFLIQYYNGEERAKGNILERFSAQQFPDLHSELNLSSLELGDSALYFCASSSSYTTYEQYFGPGTRLTVT.

V gene TRBV30 combines with J gene TRBJ2-7; D ambiguous. The V end was cut by 2 bases, the J end by 10 bases, with 9 bases between. Per the germline V gene, CDR1 is GTSNPN and CDR2 is SVGIG (reference sequence). The CDR3 is made up of 10 amino acids. The CDR3 nucleotides are TGTGCCTGGAGTAAAAGCACCCAGTACTTC. Encoded protein: CAWSKSTQYF.

The rearrangement joins TRBV27 to TRBJ2-3; 9 bases are shared with TRBD1. The CDR3 consists of 15 residues. With V trimmed by 5 bases and J by 2 bases, 5 bases remained unmatched. The V gene's germline CDR1 is MNHEY and CDR2 SMNVEV (reference sequence). The CDR3: CASSNRDRVTDTQYF. As DNA, the CDR3 is TGTGCCAGCAGTAACCGGGACAGGGTCACAGATACGCAGTATTTT.

J is TRBJ1-2 and V is TRBV3-1 (or the pseudogene TRBV3-2), with D perhaps TRBD1 (6 bases). Looked up from germline, CDR1 is LGHDT and CDR2 is YNNKEL (reference sequence). Trimming shortened V by 6 bases and J by 3 bases, and 14 bases separated the two germline ends. This CDR3 comprises 14 residues. CDR3 region: CASRPTGTYYGYTF. For the CDR3, the DNA is TGTGCCAGCAGACCTACCGGGACATACTATGGCTACACCTTC.

CDR3 nucleotide sequence: TGTGCCAGCAGCTTGGCAACTTCCCGTCTCTCCTACAATGAGCAGTTCTTC. It codes for CASSLATSRLSYNEQFF. J is TRBJ2-1 and V is TRBV5-6; D remains ambiguous. Per the germline V gene, CDR1 is SGHDT and CDR2 is YYEEEE. V was pared by 0 bases and J by 0 bases, with 13 bases between. This CDR3 is built from 17 residues.

The genes are TRBV30 and TRBJ1-1; tentative D call: TRBD1 (6 bases). The CDR3 contains 16 residues. Germline V lookup: CDR1 GTSNPN, CDR2 SVGIG (reference sequence). Trimming removed 2 bases from V and 4 bases from J, with 20 bases in between. The CDR3 is CAWSYRGARKGTEAFF. The CDR3 nucleotides read TGTGCCTGGAGTTACCGGGGGGCTCGGAAGGGCACTGAAGCTTTCTTT.

The chain carries TRBV5-4 and TRBJ1-1; D is ambiguous. Germline-derived CDR1 and CDR2 are SGHNT and YYREEE (reference sequence). Between the trimmed V and J ends, which lost 0 bases and 5 bases, there was a span of 14 bases. This CDR3 has 15 amino acids. In DNA form, the CDR3 reads TGTGCCAGCAGCTTGGGAGGCCCCCGGGAAACTGAAGCTTTCTTT. Translated: CASSLGGPRETEAFF.

This chain joins TRBV28 and TRBJ1-2, with a possible D match to TRBD1 (6 bases). CDR3 length equals 13 residues. Deletions cut 4 bases from V and 6 bases from J, with 12 bases between. Germline CDR1 and CDR2: MDHEN and SYDVKM. In DNA, the CDR3 is TGTGCCAGCAGTTCCGGACAGTGGGATGGCTACACCTTC. It translates to CASSSGQWDGYTF.

The chain employs TRBV2 and TRBJ2-1, with a tentative D call TRBD2 (5 bases). The germline V gene has CDR1 SNHLY and CDR2 FYNNEI. Trimming shortened V by 1 base and J by 15 bases, and 10 bases separated the two germline ends. The CDR3 spans 11 residues. As DNA, the CDR3 is TGTGCCAGCAGTGAAGAACTAGGGAGGTTCTTC. This sequence encodes CASSEELGRFF. Full variable domain (outside the CDR3, taken from reference TRBV2 and TRBJ2-1): EPEVTQTPSHQVTQMGQEVILRCVPISNHLYFYWYRQILGQKVEFLVSFYNNEISEKSEIFDDQFSVERPDGSNFTLKIRSTKLEDSAMYFCASSEELGRFFGPGTRLTVL.

CDR3 sequence: CASSGEGQDDEQYF. CDR3 coding DNA: TGTGCCAGCAGCGGCGAGGGCCAGGACGACGAGCAGTACTTC. The chain couples TRBV9 to TRBJ2-7; tentatively, D is TRBD2 (5 bases). The V end lost 3 bases, the J end lost 5 bases, and 15 bases lay between the germline ends. Germline values: CDR1 SGDLS, CDR2 YYNGEE. This CDR3 comprises 14 residues.

V and J are TRBV28 and TRBJ2-1; TRBD1 matches at 8 bases. The CDR3 length is 15 residues. V lost 4 bases to trimming and J lost 2 bases; unmatched junction nucleotides: 4. CDR1 and CDR2 from the germline V gene are MDHEN and SYDVKM. The CDR3 here is CASSSGGGPYNEQFF. CDR3 coding DNA: TGTGCCAGCAGTTCAGGGGGCGGCCCCTACAATGAGCAGTTCTTC. Complete variable domain (other parts from reference TRBV28 and TRBJ2-1): DVKVTQSSRYLVKRTGEKVFLECVQDMDHENMFWYRQDPGLGLRLIYFSYDVKMKEKGDIPEGYSVSREKKERFSLILESASTNQTSMYLCASSSGGGPYNEQFFGPGTRLTVL.

The chain has TRBV5-1 and TRBJ1-2; no reliable D call. The CDR3 runs 13 residues. CDR1 and CDR2 (germline): SGHRS, YFSETQ. V lost 1 base and J 3 bases, leaving 7 bases between the germline ends. The CDR3, as DNA: TGCGCCAGCAGCTTGAGCCCCGACTATGGCTACACCTTC. This sequence encodes CASSLSPDYGYTF.

The J gene is TRBJ2-1, the V gene TRBV19; 7 nucleotides match TRBD2. The CDR3 is 15 residues long. The V gene end was trimmed by 5 bases and the J gene end by 5 bases; junction bases not matched to a gene: 9. From germline, CDR1 is LNHDA and CDR2 SQIVND (reference sequence). CDR3 nucleotides: TGTGCCAGTAGTCCTTGGACTAGGGACCACAATGAGCAGTTCTTC. This encodes CASSPWTRDHNEQFF. The full variable domain, completed using reference TRBV19 and TRBJ2-1, is DGGITQSPKYLFRKEGQNVTLSCEQNLNHDAMYWYRQDPGQGLRLIYYSQIVNDFQKGDIAEGYSVSREKKESFPLTVTSAQKNPTAFYLCASSPWTRDHNEQFFGPGTRLTVL.

The CDR3 loop reads CASSLEANTNGYTF. DNA for the CDR3: TGTGCCAGCAGCCTCGAGGCCAACACAAATGGCTACACCTTC. The rearrangement uses TRBV6-5 and TRBJ1-2; no clear D. Germline CDR1 is MNHEY and CDR2 is SVGAGI. The V and J ends lost 6 bases and 6 bases respectively, with 17 bases between them. The CDR3 has 14 amino acids.

The V and J genes are TRBV28 and TRBJ2-1; 14 bases are shared with TRBD2. This CDR3 spans 15 amino acids. V dropped 6 bases and J dropped 5; count of bases not matched to a gene: 3. Germline-derived CDR1 and CDR2 are MDHEN and SYDVKM. The CDR3 loop reads CASSRTSGRNNEQFF. In DNA form, the CDR3 reads TGTGCCAGCAGCCGGACTAGCGGGAGGAACAATGAGCAGTTCTTC.

The chain carries TRBV27 and TRBJ1-3; tentatively, D is TRBD1 (6 bases). The CDR3 is made up of 15 amino acids. Per the germline V gene, CDR1 is MNHEY and CDR2 is SMNVEV (reference sequence). Trimming stripped 2 bases from V and 2 bases from J, with 10 bases between. CDR3 in amino acids: CASSLLGAAGNTIYF. CDR3 sequence (DNA): TGTGCCAGCAGTTTACTGGGGGCAGCTGGAAACACCATATATTTT.

The chain combines TRBV6-1 with TRBJ2-1; 10 bases map to TRBD2. Germline V gene data show CDR1 as MNHNS and CDR2 as SASEGT. The CDR3 loop spans 18 amino acids. V dropped 3 bases and J dropped 0; count of bases not matched to a gene: 8. CDR3 nucleotide sequence: TGTGCCAGCAGTGATATTTCTAGCGGGAGAGGCTCCTACAATGAGCAGTTCTTC. Translating gives CASSDISSGRGSYNEQFF.

The J gene is TRBJ2-5, the V gene TRBV29-1, with 8 bases lining up with TRBD2. J gave up 3 bases and V 4 bases, and 7 bases lay outside the gene matches. The CDR3 contains 14 residues. Germline V gives CDR1 SQVTM, CDR2 ANQGSEA. DNA of the CDR3: TGCAGCGTTGCTGCGGGAGGAAATAAAGAGACCCAGTACTTC. Amino acids: CSVAAGGNKETQYF.

This sequence joins TRBV9 and TRBJ1-6; D uncertain. The V end lost 0 bases, the J end lost 8 bases, and 12 bases lay between the germline ends. Germline assignment: CDR1 SGDLS and CDR2 YYNGEE. The CDR3 extends over 15 amino acids. The CDR3 DNA follows: TGTGCCAGCAGCGTAGGACGCGGGTGGGATTCACCCCTCCACTTT. Its translation is CASSVGRGWDSPLHF.

The chain joins TRBV2 to TRBJ2-2; 7 nucleotides agree with TRBD2. Trimming cost V 4 bases and J 2 bases; bases outside gene matches: 4. The CDR3 is 15 residues long. In germline, CDR1 is SNHLY, CDR2 FYNNEI. DNA of the CDR3: TGTGCCAGCAGTGGGGGGAGGGGTAACACCGGGGAGCTGTTTTTT. Translated: CASSGGRGNTGELFF.

This chain links TRBV12-5 with TRBJ1-5, with TRBD1 as a possible D gene (5 bases). Looked up from germline, CDR1 is LGHNT and CDR2 is FRNRAP. The V and J ends lost 9 bases and 15 bases respectively, with 24 bases between them. There are 13 residues in the CDR3. DNA for the CDR3: TGTGCTAGCCCCCCGCGGACACCGACCGGGCGGCATTTT. This codes for CASPPRTPTGRHF.

V is TRBV3-1 (or the pseudogene TRBV3-2) and J is TRBJ1-1; D not certain. The CDR3 consists of 14 residues. Germline CDR1 reads LGHDT; CDR2 reads YNNKEL (reference sequence). V lost 4 bases and J 1 base, leaving 10 bases between the germline ends. CDR3 protein: CASSPTITNTEAFF. In DNA form, the CDR3 reads TGTGCCAGCAGCCCTACCATTACGAACACTGAAGCTTTCTTT.

The V gene is TRBV11-2, the J gene TRBJ2-1, with TRBD2 matching 14 bases. The CDR3 runs to 18 residues. Trimming removed 1 base from V and 4 bases from J; junction bases left unmatched: 6. The V gene's germline CDR1 is SGHAT and CDR2 FQNNGV. CDR3 coding DNA: TGTGCCAGCAGCTTAGGGGGACTAGCGGGAGAGGGTTACAATGAGCAGTTCTTC. Protein product: CASSLGGLAGEGYNEQFF. Full variable domain (rest looked up from reference TRBV11-2 and TRBJ2-1): EAGVAQSPRYKIIEKRQSVAFWCNPISGHATLYWYQQILGQGPKLLIQFQNNGVVDDSQLPKDRFSAERLKGVDSTLKIQPAKLEDSAVYLCASSLGGLAGEGYNEQFFGPGTRLTVL.

The chain uses TRBV7-8 and TRBJ2-1; 10 bases map to TRBD2. V lost 5 bases to trimming and J lost 6 bases; unmatched junction nucleotides: 10. The CDR3 has 16 amino acids. Germline V lookup: CDR1 SGHVS, CDR2 FQNEAQ. The CDR3 loop reads CASSPKGLAGANEQFF. CDR3 coding DNA: TGTGCCAGCAGCCCCAAGGGCCTAGCGGGGGCCAATGAGCAGTTCTTC.

The CDR3 region is CASRMTSGSGSRSYEQYF. The CDR3 nucleotides are TGTGCCAGCAGGATGACTAGCGGGAGTGGGAGTAGGTCCTACGAGCAGTACTTC. The genes are TRBV28 and TRBJ2-7, with 12 positions matching TRBD2. V gave up 6 bases and J gave up 1 base; unmatched junction bases: 13. This CDR3 contains 18 residues. The V gene's germline CDR1 is MDHEN and CDR2 SYDVKM.

The chain recombines TRBV4-1 with TRBJ2-5; 10 bases line up with TRBD1. The CDR3 consists of 15 residues. The V gene end was trimmed by 4 bases and the J gene end by 5 bases; junction bases not matched to a gene: 7. Germline values: CDR1 MGHRA, CDR2 YSYEKL. The DNA for the CDR3 is TGCGCCAGCAGCCGCCGGGACAGGGGAGCGGAGACCCAGTACTTC. The encoded protein is CASSRRDRGAETQYF.

The chain combines TRBV28 with TRBJ2-3; 8 bases agree with TRBD1. V lost 6 bases to trimming and J lost 5 bases; unmatched junction nucleotides: 10. From germline, CDR1 is MDHEN and CDR2 SYDVKM. CDR3 length: 15 residues. The CDR3 coding sequence is TGTGCCAGCAGCTCCCCAGGGGGCGGCGGAGATACGCAGTATTTT. This encodes CASSSPGGGGDTQYF.

The chain recombines TRBV9 with TRBJ1-2; D call uncertain. Germline-derived CDR1 and CDR2 are SGDLS and YYNGEE. CDR3 length equals 15 residues. The V end was cut by 0 bases, the J end by 0 bases, with 9 bases between. The CDR3 is CASSVGGLANYGYTF. As DNA, the CDR3 is TGTGCCAGCAGCGTAGGAGGGCTTGCTAACTATGGCTACACCTTC. The entire variable domain, with the rest obtained from reference TRBV9 and TRBJ1-2, is as follows: DSGVTQTPKHLITATGQRVTLRCSPRSGDLSVYWYQQSLDQGLQFLIQYYNGEERAKGNILERFSAQQFPDLHSELNLSSLELGDSALYFCASSVGGLANYGYTFGSGTRLTVV.

In nucleotides, the CDR3 is TGTGCCAGCAGCTTGGATCCATTCACTGAAGCTTTCTTT. Translated: CASSLDPFTEAFF. The chain couples TRBV5-4 to TRBJ1-1; D unresolved. V was trimmed by 0 bases and J by 4 bases, leaving 7 bases between them. CDR1 and CDR2 from the germline V gene are SGHNT and YYREEE (reference sequence). This CDR3 is built from 13 residues. The full variable domain, rest sourced from reference TRBV5-4 and TRBJ1-1, is ETGVTQSPTHLIKTRGQQVTLRCSSQSGHNTVSWYQQALGQGPQFIFQYYREEENGRGNFPPRFSGLQFPNYSSELNVNALELDDSALYLCASSLDPFTEAFFGQGTRLTVV.